Listed below are T cell receptor beta chains from one sample, sequenced in a study of blood T cells in healthy people across ages. A single record per CDR3 protein comes from TCRdb applying MiXCR to the 5' RACE reads. The repertoire holds over 1.5 million distinct CDR3 sequences, with 49% as singletons. Material for sequencing was blood. Receptor source: a woman in her 40s in good health. Each CDR3 is given with its conserved first and last residue. A D gene is named only where the DNA matches it firmly. Rows may omit the clone size; those that give it use once, few, many or a size class.

clone_size: -; j_call: TRBJ2-5; v_call: TRBV20-1; d_call: TRBD2; cdr3_aa: CSARARDYGRETQYF; cdr3_nt: TGCAGTGCTAGAGCCAGGGACTATGGGCGAGAGACCCAGTACTTC
clone_size: -; j_call: TRBJ2-3; v_call: TRBV4-3; d_call: TRBD1; cdr3_aa: CASSPTGQQRSTDTQYF; cdr3_nt: TGCGCCAGCAGCCCCACGGGACAGCAGCGTAGCACAGATACGCAGTATTTT
clone_size: -; j_call: TRBJ2-6; v_call: TRBV12-3/TRBV12-4; d_call: -; cdr3_aa: CASSSSRSSGANVLTF; cdr3_nt: TGTGCCAGCAGCAGCAGCAGGAGCTCTGGGGCCAACGTCCTGACTTTC
clone_size: once; j_call: TRBJ2-3; v_call: TRBV6-1; d_call: TRBD2; cdr3_aa: CASSPYGTSGGGTQYF; cdr3_nt: TGTGCCAGCAGTCCCTACGGGACTAGCGGGGGAGGGACGCAGTATTTT
clone_size: -; j_call: TRBJ2-7; v_call: TRBV7-9; d_call: TRBD1; cdr3_aa: CASSEDRLDRGSYNEQYF; cdr3_nt: TGTGCCAGCAGCGAAGACCGCCTGGACAGGGGTTCCTACAATGAGCAGTACTTC
clone_size: few; j_call: TRBJ2-1; v_call: TRBV20-1; d_call: -; cdr3_aa: CSARGGEGAIVNEQFF; cdr3_nt: TGCAGTGCTAGGGGGGGAGAGGGGGCCATAGTAAATGAGCAGTTCTTC
clone_size: -; j_call: TRBJ2-3; v_call: TRBV20-1; d_call: -; cdr3_aa: CSASRSGSTDTQYF; cdr3_nt: TGCAGTGCTAGTAGGAGCGGGAGCACAGATACGCAGTATTTT
clone_size: -; j_call: TRBJ2-1; v_call: TRBV10-2; d_call: TRBD2; cdr3_aa: CASSVQHLAGGPSSYNEQFF; cdr3_nt: TGCGCCAGCAGCGTACAACACTTAGCGGGGGGGCCTAGCTCCTACAATGAGCAGTTCTTC
clone_size: -; j_call: TRBJ2-7; v_call: TRBV4-3; d_call: TRBD2; cdr3_aa: CASSQSSTSGGYEQYF; cdr3_nt: TGCGCCAGCAGCCAAAGCTCGACTAGCGGGGGCTACGAGCAGTACTTC
clone_size: many; j_call: TRBJ2-4; v_call: TRBV7-2; d_call: TRBD2; cdr3_aa: CASSLAGGLAKNIQYF; cdr3_nt: TGTGCCAGCTCGCTAGCGGGGGGCCTAGCCAAAAACATTCAGTACTTC
clone_size: -; j_call: TRBJ2-3; v_call: TRBV25-1; d_call: -; cdr3_aa: CASSELYGVGLDTQYF; cdr3_nt: TGTGCCAGCAGTGAGCTCTACGGAGTGGGGTTAGATACGCAGTATTTT
clone_size: -; j_call: TRBJ1-5; v_call: TRBV12-3/TRBV12-4; d_call: TRBD1; cdr3_aa: CASSLGGTVNQPQHF; cdr3_nt: TGTGCCAGCAGTTTAGGGGGGACAGTGAATCAGCCCCAGCATTTT
clone_size: -; j_call: TRBJ1-2; v_call: TRBV20-1; d_call: -; cdr3_aa: CSARRSGLPNYGYTF; cdr3_nt: TGCAGTGCTCGTAGGTCAGGACTCCCTAACTATGGCTACACCTTC
clone_size: few; j_call: TRBJ2-4; v_call: TRBV20-1; d_call: -; cdr3_aa: CSARDRQSAWEQYF; cdr3_nt: TGCAGTGCTAGAGATCGACAATCGGCTTGGGAGCAGTACTTC
clone_size: -; j_call: TRBJ2-7; v_call: TRBV2; d_call: -; cdr3_aa: CASNTGHTYEQYF; cdr3_nt: TGTGCCAGCAACACTGGACATACTTACGAGCAGTACTTC
clone_size: -; j_call: TRBJ1-5; v_call: TRBV7-2; d_call: -; cdr3_aa: CASSNGPDQPQHF; cdr3_nt: TGTGCCAGCAGTAACGGGCCAGATCAGCCCCAGCATTTT
clone_size: -; j_call: TRBJ2-1; v_call: TRBV28; d_call: TRBD1; cdr3_aa: CASSLRGQGYNEQFF; cdr3_nt: TGTGCCAGCAGTTTACGGGGACAGGGCTACAATGAGCAGTTCTTC
clone_size: -; j_call: TRBJ2-1; v_call: TRBV4-2; d_call: TRBD2; cdr3_aa: CASSQAGRGGSEQFF; cdr3_nt: TGTGCCAGCAGCCAAGCCGGGCGGGGGGGCAGTGAGCAGTTCTTC
clone_size: -; j_call: TRBJ2-3; v_call: TRBV12-3/TRBV12-4; d_call: TRBD2; cdr3_aa: CASKSLAGGLSTDTQYF; cdr3_nt: TGTGCCAGCAAGTCTCTAGCGGGGGGCCTTAGCACAGATACGCAGTATTTT
clone_size: few; j_call: TRBJ2-7; v_call: TRBV6-6; d_call: -; cdr3_aa: CASRATGGGDEQYF; cdr3_nt: TGTGCCAGCAGGGCCACAGGCGGTGGGGACGAGCAGTACTTC
clone_size: -; j_call: TRBJ2-1; v_call: TRBV24-1; d_call: -; cdr3_aa: CATSDLGPDRYNEQFF; cdr3_nt: TGTGCCACCAGTGATTTAGGTCCGGATCGCTACAATGAGCAGTTCTTC
clone_size: -; j_call: TRBJ2-5; v_call: TRBV6-2/TRBV6-3; d_call: TRBD1; cdr3_aa: CASSWRDRAVEQYF; cdr3_nt: TGTGCCAGCAGTTGGCGAGACAGGGCGGTAGAGCAGTACTTC
clone_size: once; j_call: TRBJ2-1; v_call: TRBV20-1; d_call: TRBD2; cdr3_aa: CSARLAGGLYEQFF; cdr3_nt: TGCAGTGCGAGACTAGCGGGGGGGCTCTATGAGCAGTTCTTC